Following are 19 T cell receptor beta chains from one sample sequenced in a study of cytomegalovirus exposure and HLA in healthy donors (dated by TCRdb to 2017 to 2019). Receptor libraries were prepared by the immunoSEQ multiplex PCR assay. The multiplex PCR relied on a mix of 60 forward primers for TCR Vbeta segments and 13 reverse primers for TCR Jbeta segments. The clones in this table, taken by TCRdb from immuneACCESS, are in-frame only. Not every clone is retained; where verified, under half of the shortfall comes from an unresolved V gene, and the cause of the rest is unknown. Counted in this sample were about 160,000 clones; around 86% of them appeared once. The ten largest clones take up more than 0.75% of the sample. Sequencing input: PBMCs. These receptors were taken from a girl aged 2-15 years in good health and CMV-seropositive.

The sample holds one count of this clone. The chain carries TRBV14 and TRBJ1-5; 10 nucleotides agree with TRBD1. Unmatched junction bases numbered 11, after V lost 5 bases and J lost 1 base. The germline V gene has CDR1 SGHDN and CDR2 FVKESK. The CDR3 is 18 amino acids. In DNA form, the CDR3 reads TGTGCCAGCAGCATCCGGGACAGGGGCCCAAGGAGCAATCAGCCCCAGCATTTT. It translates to CASSIRDRGPRSNQPQHF.

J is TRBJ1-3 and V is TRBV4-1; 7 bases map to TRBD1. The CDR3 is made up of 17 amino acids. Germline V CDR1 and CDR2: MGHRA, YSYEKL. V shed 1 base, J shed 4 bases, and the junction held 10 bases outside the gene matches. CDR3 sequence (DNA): TGCGCCAGCAGCCAAGGACGCGTAAGGGGGCGAGGAAACACCATATATTTT. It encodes CASSQGRVRGRGNTIYF.

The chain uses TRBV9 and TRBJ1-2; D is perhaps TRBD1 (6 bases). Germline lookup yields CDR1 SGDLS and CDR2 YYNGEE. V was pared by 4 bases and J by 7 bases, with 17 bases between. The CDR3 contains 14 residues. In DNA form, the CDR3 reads TGTGCCAGCAGCCTAGAGGGGACATCTGTTGGCTACACCTTC. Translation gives CASSLEGTSVGYTF.

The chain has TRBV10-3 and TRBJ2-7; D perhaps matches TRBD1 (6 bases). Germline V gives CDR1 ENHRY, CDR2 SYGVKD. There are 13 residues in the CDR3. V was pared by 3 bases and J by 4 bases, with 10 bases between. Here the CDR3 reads CAISDLQGYEQYF. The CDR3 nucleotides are TGTGCCATCAGTGACCTACAGGGTTACGAGCAGTACTTC.

CDR3 sequence: CASSQEGTRLFGTQYF. The CDR3 region has the DNA TGCGCCAGCAGCCAAGAAGGGACTAGACTCTTTGGGACCCAGTACTTC. The chain recombines TRBV4-1 with TRBJ2-5; 8 bases align to TRBD2. Trimming took 0 bases from V and 7 from J; bases not matched to a gene: 10. CDR1 is MGHRA, CDR2 YSYEKL, per germline. This CDR3 contains 16 residues.

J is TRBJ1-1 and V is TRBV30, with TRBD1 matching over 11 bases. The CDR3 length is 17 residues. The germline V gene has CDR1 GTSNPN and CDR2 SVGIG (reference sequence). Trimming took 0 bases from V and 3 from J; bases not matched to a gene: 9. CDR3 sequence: CAWSVGDRGSPHTEAFF. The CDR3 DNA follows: TGTGCCTGGAGTGTAGGGGACAGGGGGTCCCCTCACACTGAAGCTTTCTTT.

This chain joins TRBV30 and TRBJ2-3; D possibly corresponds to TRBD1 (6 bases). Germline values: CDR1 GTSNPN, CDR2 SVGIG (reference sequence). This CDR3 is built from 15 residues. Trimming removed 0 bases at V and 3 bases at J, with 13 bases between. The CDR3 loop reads CAWSVWQGLTDTQYF. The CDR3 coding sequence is TGTGCCTGGAGTGTGTGGCAGGGGTTAACAGATACGCAGTATTTT.

CDR3 DNA: TGTGCCAGCAGTTTTCAGGACAGGGGTTGGTACGAGCAGTACTTC. It yields the protein CASSFQDRGWYEQYF. This chain links TRBV28 with TRBJ2-7, with 9 bases identical to TRBD1. Germline V CDR1 and CDR2: MDHEN, SYDVKM. V lost 3 bases, J lost 4 bases, and 7 bases stayed unmatched. The length of the CDR3 is 15 residues.

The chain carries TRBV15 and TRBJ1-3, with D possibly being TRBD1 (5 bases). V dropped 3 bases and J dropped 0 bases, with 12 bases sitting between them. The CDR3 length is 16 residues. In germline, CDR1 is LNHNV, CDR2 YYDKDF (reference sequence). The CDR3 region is CATSSSPGLSGNTIYF. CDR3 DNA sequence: TGTGCCACCAGCAGTTCGCCGGGACTCTCTGGAAACACCATATATTTT.

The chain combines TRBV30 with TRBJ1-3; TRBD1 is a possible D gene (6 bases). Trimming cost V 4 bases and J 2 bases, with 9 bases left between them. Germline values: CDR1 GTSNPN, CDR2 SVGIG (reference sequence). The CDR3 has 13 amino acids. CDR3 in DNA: TGTGCCTGGAATTGGGGGCCTGGAAACACCATATATTTT. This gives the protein CAWNWGPGNTIYF.

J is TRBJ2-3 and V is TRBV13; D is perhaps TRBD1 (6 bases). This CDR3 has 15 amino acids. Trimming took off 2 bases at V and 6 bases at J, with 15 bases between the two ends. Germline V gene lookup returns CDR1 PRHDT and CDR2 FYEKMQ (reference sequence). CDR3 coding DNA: TGTGCCAGCAGCTTAACGTGGGACAAAAGGGATACGCAGTATTTT. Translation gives CASSLTWDKRDTQYF.

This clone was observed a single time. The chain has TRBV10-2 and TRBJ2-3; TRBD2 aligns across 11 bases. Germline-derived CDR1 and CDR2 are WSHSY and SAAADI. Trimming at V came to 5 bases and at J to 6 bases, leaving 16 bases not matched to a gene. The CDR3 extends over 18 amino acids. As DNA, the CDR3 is TGCGCCAGCAGTCTATCCGGGACTAGCGGAGTCGGAGAGGATACGCAGTATTTT. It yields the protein CASSLSGTSGVGEDTQYF.

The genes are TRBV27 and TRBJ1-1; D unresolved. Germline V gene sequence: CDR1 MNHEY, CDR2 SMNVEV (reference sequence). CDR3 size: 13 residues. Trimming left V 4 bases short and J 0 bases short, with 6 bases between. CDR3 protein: CASSYRVNTEAFF. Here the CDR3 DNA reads TGTGCCAGCAGTTATAGAGTGAACACTGAAGCTTTCTTT.

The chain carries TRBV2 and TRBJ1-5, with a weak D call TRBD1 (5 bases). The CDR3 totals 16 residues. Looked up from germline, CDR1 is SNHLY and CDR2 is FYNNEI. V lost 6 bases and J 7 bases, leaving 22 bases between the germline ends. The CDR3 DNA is TGTGCCAGCAGCCACGGGACTTTTAAGGCGCGGCAGCCCCAGCATTTT. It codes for CASSHGTFKARQPQHF.

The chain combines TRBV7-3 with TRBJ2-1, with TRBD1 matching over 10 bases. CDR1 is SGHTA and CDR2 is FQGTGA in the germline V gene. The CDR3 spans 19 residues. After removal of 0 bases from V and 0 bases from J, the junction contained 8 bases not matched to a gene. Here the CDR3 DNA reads TGTGCCAGCAGCTTAACTGGACAGGGGGGGACACTCTCCTACAATGAGCAGTTCTTC. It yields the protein CASSLTGQGGTLSYNEQFF.

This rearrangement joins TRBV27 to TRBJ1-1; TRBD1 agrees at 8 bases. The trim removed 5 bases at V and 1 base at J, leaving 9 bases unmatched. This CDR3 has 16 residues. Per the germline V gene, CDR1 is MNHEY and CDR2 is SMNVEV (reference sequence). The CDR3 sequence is CASSPGGFGSNTEAFF. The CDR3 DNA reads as TGTGCCAGCAGTCCAGGGGGCTTCGGGTCGAACACTGAAGCTTTCTTT.

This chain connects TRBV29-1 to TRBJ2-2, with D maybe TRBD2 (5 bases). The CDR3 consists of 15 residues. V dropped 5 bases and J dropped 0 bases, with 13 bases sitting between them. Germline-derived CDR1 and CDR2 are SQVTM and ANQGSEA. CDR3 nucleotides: TGCAGCGTTTGGGGAGTTTGGCCGAACACCGGGGAGCTGTTTTTT. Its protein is CSVWGVWPNTGELFF.

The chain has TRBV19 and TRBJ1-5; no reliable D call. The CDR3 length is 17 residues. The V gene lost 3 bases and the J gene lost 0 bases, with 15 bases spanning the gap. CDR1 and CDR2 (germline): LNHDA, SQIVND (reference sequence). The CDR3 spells CASSIRRGGNSNQPQHF. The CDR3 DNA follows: TGTGCCAGTAGTATTCGGCGTGGAGGGAATAGCAATCAGCCCCAGCATTTT. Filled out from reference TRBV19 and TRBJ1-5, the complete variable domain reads DGGITQSPKYLFRKEGQNVTLSCEQNLNHDAMYWYRQDPGQGLRLIYYSQIVNDFQKGDIAEGYSVSREKKESFPLTVTSAQKNPTAFYLCASSIRRGGNSNQPQHFGDGTRLSIL.

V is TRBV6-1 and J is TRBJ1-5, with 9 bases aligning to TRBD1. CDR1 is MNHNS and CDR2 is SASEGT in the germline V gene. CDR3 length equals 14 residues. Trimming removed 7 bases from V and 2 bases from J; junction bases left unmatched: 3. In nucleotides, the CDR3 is TGTGCCAGCATGGACAGGGGAGGCAATCAGCCCCAGCATTTT. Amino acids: CASMDRGGNQPQHF.